The 22 T cell receptor beta chains below come from one sample, sequenced in a study of blood T cells in healthy people across ages. Together with a sample-barcoded 5' primer, a J-beta primer mix was included in a second PCR lasting about 7 to 11 cycles. TCRdb independently ran MiXCR on the 5' RACE reads; one entry per CDR3 protein. The top ten clones hold less than 20% of a sample with around 670,000 distinct CDR3 sequences, about 30% of them seen once. The source material was blood. These receptors were obtained from a woman older than 75 in good health.

This clonotype was recorded at least ten times. The chain combines TRBV5-1 with TRBJ2-3; D perhaps matches TRBD2 (5 bases). Looked up from germline, CDR1 is SGHRS and CDR2 is YFSETQ. V was pared by 4 bases and J by 1 base, with 13 bases between. The CDR3 is 15 amino acids. This CDR3 reads CASSTGLGGTDTQYF. Written as DNA, the CDR3 is TGCGCCAGCAGCACCGGACTGGGAGGCACAGATACGCAGTATTTT.

This clonotype appeared many times. V usage is TRBV10-3 and J usage is TRBJ1-2, with 8 bases that match TRBD1. In germline, CDR1 is ENHRY, CDR2 SYGVKD. CDR3 length equals 15 residues. V was pared by 4 bases and J by 2 bases, with 6 bases of the junction left unmatched. As DNA, the CDR3 is TGTGCCATCAGTGGGGAGAGACAGGGGAACTATGGCTACACCTTC. It translates to CAISGERQGNYGYTF.

This clonotype came up many times. The chain links TRBV5-1 to TRBJ1-1, with a possible D match to TRBD1 (5 bases). The length of the CDR3 is 15 residues. The ends were cut back, 4 bases at V and 2 bases at J, with 15 bases in the middle. CDR1 and CDR2 from the germline V gene are SGHRS and YFSETQ. The CDR3 DNA reads as TGCGCCAGCAGCACGACGACAGTATTTAACACTGAAGCTTTCTTT. Its protein is CASSTTTVFNTEAFF. Using reference TRBV5-1 and TRBJ1-1 for the parts outside the CDR3, the full variable domain is KAGVTQTPRYLIKTRGQQVTLSCSPISGHRSVSWYQQTPGQGLQFLFEYFSETQRNKGNFPGRFSGRQFSNSRSEMNVSTLELGDSALYLCASSTTTVFNTEAFFGQGTRLTVV.

In this sample, this clonotype turned up a few times. The chain has TRBV29-1 and TRBJ1-1; tentatively, D is TRBD1 (6 bases). The length of the CDR3 is 11 residues. V was shortened by 7 bases and J by 1 base, with 7 bases between the two germline ends. CDR1 is SQVTM and CDR2 is ANQGSEA in the germline V gene. CDR3 region: CSGTENTEAFF. CDR3 DNA sequence: TGCAGCGGGACAGAGAACACTGAAGCTTTCTTT. The whole variable domain, filled in from reference TRBV29-1 and TRBJ1-1, reads SAVISQKPSRDICQRGTSLTIQCQVDSQVTMMFWYRQQPGQSLTLIATANQGSEATYESGFVIDKFPISRPNLTFSTLTVSNMSPEDSSIYLCSGTENTEAFFGQGTRLTVV.

CDR3 in DNA: TGTGCCAGCAGCCAAGATCGATTCCGGGGCAGCCTCCAGCGAAACGAGCGAGCTTTCTTT. Translating gives CASSQDRFRGSLQRNERAFF. The J gene is TRBJ1-1, the V gene TRBV14, with D tentatively TRBD1 (5 bases). With 0 bases removed from V and 10 bases from J, the gap between germline ends came to 33 bases. The CDR3 loop spans 20 amino acids. Germline-derived CDR1 and CDR2 are SGHDN and FVKESK.

The chain is built from TRBV20-1 and TRBJ2-7; D possibly corresponds to TRBD2 (5 bases). Trimming left V 0 bases short and J 0 bases short, with 12 bases between. CDR3 length: 15 residues. Per germline, CDR1 DFQATT and CDR2 SNEGSKA (reference sequence). CDR3 nucleotide sequence: TGCAGTGCTAGAGATCACTTCCGGGACTCCTACGAGCAGTACTTC. Its translation is CSARDHFRDSYEQYF.

This clonotype was counted ten times or more. The chain has TRBV29-1 and TRBJ2-3; tentatively, D is TRBD2 (6 bases). CDR3 size: 14 residues. The ends were cut back, 3 bases at V and 0 bases at J, with 10 bases in the middle. Germline V gene data show CDR1 as SQVTM and CDR2 as ANQGSEA. CDR3 DNA: TGCAGCGTTGAGGGGGAGGCTAGCACAGATACGCAGTATTTT. The encoded protein is CSVEGEASTDTQYF.

The chain uses TRBV12-3 or TRBV12-4 and TRBJ1-1; 8 nucleotides align to TRBD1. CDR3 length: 16 amino acids. J lost 4 bases, V lost 1 base, and 8 bases had no gene match. CDR3 nucleotide sequence: TGTGCCAGCAGTTTAGGCGCGGGCAGGGGGCTCACTGAAGCTTTCTTT. Its protein product is CASSLGAGRGLTEAFF.

The chain combines TRBV5-1 with TRBJ2-5, with 9 bases matching TRBD1. There are 14 residues in the CDR3. Germline V gene lookup returns CDR1 SGHRS and CDR2 YFSETQ. V trimming: 4 bases; J trimming: 5 bases; junction bases outside the gene matches: 6. Here the CDR3 reads CASSPGTGLETQYF. The CDR3 coding sequence is TGCGCCAGCAGCCCCGGGACAGGGTTGGAGACCCAGTACTTC.

This clonotype was found many times. V gene TRBV6-4 combines with J gene TRBJ2-3; tentatively, D is TRBD1 (5 bases). This CDR3 spans 15 amino acids. The germline CDR1 and CDR2 sequences are MRHNA and SNTAGT. Trimming took off 2 bases at V and 0 bases at J, with 9 bases between the two ends. DNA of the CDR3: TGTGCCAGCAGTGACGAAGGGGCTAGCACAGATACGCAGTATTTT. Its translation: CASSDEGASTDTQYF.

This clonotype showed up many times. The V and J genes are TRBV7-8 and TRBJ2-5, with TRBD2 matching 9 bases. Germline CDR1 is SGHVS and CDR2 is FQNEAQ. The CDR3 contains 16 residues. V lost 1 base, J lost 7 bases, and 10 bases stayed unmatched. The CDR3 DNA sequence: TGTGCCAGCAGCTTAGGTGGCGGGGGGGCCCCAGGGACCCAGTACTTC. As protein: CASSLGGGGAPGTQYF.

As for this clonotype: A much larger clone differs from this one at a single base, so this may be a read error. The genes are TRBV5-1 and TRBJ2-5; TRBD2 aligns across 12 bases. The length of the CDR3 is 15 residues. The J segment lost 12 bases and the V segment lost 7 bases, leaving 16 bases of the junction unmatched. The germline V gene encodes CDR1 SGHRS and CDR2 YFSETQ. The CDR3 sequence is CASGSILAGGVIEYF. The CDR3 bases are TGCGCCAGCGGCTCAATACTAGCGGGGGGCGTAATCGAGTACTTC.

This clonotype showed up just a few times. The rearrangement uses TRBV30 and TRBJ1-6, with D perhaps matching TRBD1 (6 bases). Germline assignment: CDR1 GTSNPN and CDR2 SVGIG (reference sequence). This CDR3 is 15 amino acids long. Trimming stripped 4 bases from V and 7 bases from J, with 17 bases between. Here the CDR3 reads CAWTHLHRVNSPLHF. The CDR3 nucleotides are TGTGCCTGGACGCATCTCCACAGGGTCAATTCACCCCTCCACTTT.

This clonotype was observed a few times. The chain combines TRBV7-9 with TRBJ2-1; TRBD1 agrees at 7 bases. The CDR3 totals 16 residues. Losses at the gene ends were 4 bases for V and 10 bases for J; bases not matched to a gene: 16. Germline V gene sequence: CDR1 SEHNR, CDR2 FQNEAQ (reference sequence). The CDR3 DNA follows: TGTGCCAGCAGCTCCACACGCACGCGAACAGGGGCCGAGCAGTTCTTC. Its translation is CASSSTRTRTGAEQFF. Based on the CDR3 plus reference TRBV7-9 and TRBJ2-1, the full variable domain is DTGVSQNPRHKITKRGQNVTFRCDPISEHNRLYWYRQTLGQGPEFLTYFQNEAQLEKSRLLSDRFSAERPKGSFSTLEIQRTEQGDSAMYLCASSSTRTRTGAEQFFGPGTRLTVL.

This clonotype was detected ten times or more. The J gene is TRBJ2-7, the V gene TRBV7-8; 7 positions agree with TRBD1. Per the germline V gene, CDR1 is SGHVS and CDR2 is FQNEAQ. There are 15 residues in the CDR3. V shed 4 bases and J 0 bases; nucleotides not matched to a gene: 6. CDR3 in DNA: TGTGCCAGCAGCTATGACAGGGTTTCCTCCTACGAGCAGTACTTC. Protein product: CASSYDRVSSYEQYF.

Many counts were recorded for this clonotype. The rearrangement joins TRBV6-6 to TRBJ2-6, with 7 positions matching TRBD2. The germline V gene has CDR1 MNHNY and CDR2 SVGAGI (reference sequence). V was pared by 11 bases and J by 0 bases, with 4 bases of the junction left unmatched. The CDR3 covers 14 residues. The CDR3 sequence: CACKRGSGANVLTF. The CDR3 nucleotides are TGTGCCTGCAAGCGGGGCTCTGGGGCCAACGTCCTGACTTTC.

This clonotype was counted ten times or more. V is TRBV28 and J is TRBJ1-2, with D uncertain. V was cut by 5 bases and J by 8 bases, with 12 bases left in between. CDR1 MDHEN and CDR2 SYDVKM come from the germline V gene. This CDR3 has 12 amino acids. CDR3 amino acids: CASSPPVGGYTF. The CDR3 DNA sequence: TGTGCCAGCAGTCCCCCGGTGGGGGGCTACACCTTC.

V usage is TRBV6-5 and J usage is TRBJ2-5, with TRBD1 identical over 8 bases. CDR3 length equals 15 residues. Losses at the gene ends were 2 bases for V and 5 bases for J; bases not matched to a gene: 7. Germline loops: CDR1 MNHEY, CDR2 SVGAGI. Written as DNA, the CDR3 is TGTGCCAGCAGTTACGACAGGGGTCCGGGGGAGACCCAGTACTTC. This gives the protein CASSYDRGPGETQYF.

This clonotype was seen ten or more times. The V gene is TRBV2, the J gene TRBJ2-1, with 7 bases aligning to TRBD2. This CDR3 is 16 amino acids long. Germline trimming cut 3 bases from V and 4 bases from J; bases unmatched to any gene: 9. Germline V gives CDR1 SNHLY, CDR2 FYNNEI. CDR3 sequence: CASSEDQGLLYNEQFF. DNA of the CDR3: TGTGCCAGCAGTGAGGATCAGGGACTACTTTACAATGAGCAGTTCTTC.

Turning to this clonotype: This may be a read error: a much more frequent sequence differs by one nucleotide. The V gene is TRBV3-1, the J gene TRBJ2-7; D is perhaps TRBD2 (5 bases). The CDR3 is 15 residues long. Germline V CDR1 and CDR2: LGHDT, YNNKEL (reference sequence). V shed 1 base and J shed 7 bases, with 17 bases lying between them. The CDR3: CASSQALASSNEQYF. The CDR3 DNA sequence: TGTGCCAGCAGCCAAGCCCTAGCCTCATCCAATGAGCAGTACTTC.

This clonotype was counted ten times or more. The chain links TRBV24-1 to TRBJ2-1; D is undetermined. Germline CDR1 reads KGHDR; CDR2 reads SFDVKD. The CDR3 runs 11 residues. The V and J ends lost 2 bases and 5 bases respectively, with 0 bases between them. The CDR3 bases are TGTGCCACCAGTGATTACAATGAGCAGTTCTTC. Translation gives CATSDYNEQFF.

This clonotype was recorded a few times. J is TRBJ2-1 and V is TRBV4-2; TRBD2 aligns across 9 bases. Germline CDR1 is LGHNA and CDR2 is YNFKEQ. Trimming at V came to 5 bases and at J to 3 bases, leaving 2 bases not matched to a gene. This CDR3 spans 14 amino acids. The CDR3 reads CASSSTSGYNEQFF. CDR3 sequence (DNA): TGTGCCAGCAGCTCGACTAGCGGCTACAATGAGCAGTTCTTC.